A selection of T cell receptor beta chains follows, all from one sample in a study of blood T cell repertoires in COVID-19. Assay: immunoSEQ multiplex PCR; the TCRdb copy retains only in-frame clones and omits some. This table has 250,000 to 300,000 clones, 80% to 90% appearing once. The sequencing sample was made of PBMCs or T cells enriched from blood (not recorded which). Receptor source: a man younger than 45 with acute COVID-19. CDR3s include the opening cysteine and the closing phenylalanine or tryptophan. A D gene is named only where the DNA matches it firmly. Rows give clone size only sometimes, using once, few, many, or a class for an expanded clone.

TGTGCCAGCAGTTTGAATAGGGGCCTCAATCAGCCCCAGCATTTT	CASSLNRGLNQPQHF	TRBV6-5	.	TRBJ1-5	once
TGTGCCAGCAGCGACAACAGTTCGCCCCTCCACTTT	CASSDNSSPLHF	TRBV9	.	TRBJ1-6	.
TGTGCCAGCAGCTTGCGGGCCCAGGGGGCAGGGACCCAGTACTTC	CASSLRAQGAGTQYF	TRBV5-4	TRBD1	TRBJ2-5	.
TGTGCCAGCAGTGAAGACAGAGTTAATGAAAAACTGTTTTTT	CASSEDRVNEKLFF	TRBV2	.	TRBJ1-4	.
TGTGCCAGCAGCCCCGTGGCCTCTAGCACAGATACGCAGTATTTT	CASSPVASSTDTQYF	TRBV9	.	TRBJ2-3	.
TGTGCCAGCAGCGCACTAGCGGTCCACAATGAGCAGTTCTTC	CASSALAVHNEQFF	TRBV9	TRBD2	TRBJ2-1	.
TGTGCCAGCAGTCGGGGTAGCGGGTCTTCTATGGGCCACAATGAGCAGTTCTTC	CASSRGSGSSMGHNEQFF	TRBV2	TRBD2	TRBJ2-1	once
TGTGCCAGCAGCCTCTCCCGGGACTGGAAGGATACGCAGTATTTT	CASSLSRDWKDTQYF	TRBV5-4	.	TRBJ2-3	.
TGTGCCAGCAGTTACGGAGTTTCCACAGATACGCAGTATTTT	CASSYGVSTDTQYF	TRBV6-2/TRBV6-3	.	TRBJ2-3	.
TGCAGCGGTCAAACGGGGGACGGCTACACCTTC	CSGQTGDGYTF	TRBV29-1	.	TRBJ1-2	.
TGTGCCAGCAGCGGGGGACTAGTCGGTTCCTACAATGAGCAGTTCTTC	CASSGGLVGSYNEQFF	TRBV5-6	TRBD2	TRBJ2-1	.
TGTGCCACCAGTGATTTCGGGACAGGGGTGGGCATCGGGGAGCTGTTTTTT	CATSDFGTGVGIGELFF	TRBV24-1	TRBD1	TRBJ2-2	.
TGTGCCACCAGTGATTCGGGGAGCCGGGACACCCTTCCGTGGACTGAAGCTTTCTTT	CATSDSGSRDTLPWTEAFF	TRBV24-1	.	TRBJ1-1	.
TGTGCCAGCAGCTTGGAAGGCCCGGGATTGAGGGAAAAACTGTTTTTT	CASSLEGPGLREKLFF	TRBV5-4	.	TRBJ1-4	few
TGTGCCAGCAGTACTAGCGGGGGGTTAGATACGCAGTATTTT	CASSTSGGLDTQYF	TRBV2	TRBD2	TRBJ2-3	.
TGTGCCAGCAGCCCAGGGGACAGGGACAATCAGCCCCAGCATTTT	CASSPGDRDNQPQHF	TRBV28	TRBD1	TRBJ1-5	.
TGTGCCAGCAGGACGACAAAAAACATCGCTGGAAACACCATATATTTT	CASRTTKNIAGNTIYF	TRBV28	.	TRBJ1-3	.
TGTGCCACCAGCAGGGGGGAGGGATCAACTAATGAAAAACTGTTTTTT	CATSRGEGSTNEKLFF	TRBV15	.	TRBJ1-4	.
TGTGCCAGCAGCGCCTTAGCGGGAGCATACAATGAGCAGTTCTTC	CASSALAGAYNEQFF	TRBV9	TRBD2	TRBJ2-1	.
TGCAGCGTTGAGGGCCAGCCCGGGGAGCTGTTTTTT	CSVEGQPGELFF	TRBV29-1	.	TRBJ2-2	few
TGCGCCAGCAGCCCCCCCCGCGGGGAGCTGTTTTTT	CASSPPRGELFF	TRBV5-1	.	TRBJ2-2	.
TGTGCCAGCAGCCCGGACAGGGGGATTAGTTCACCCCTCCACTTT	CASSPDRGISSPLHF	TRBV7-2	TRBD1	TRBJ1-6	.
TGTGCCAGTAGTATGGTCCCAGGGAATCAGCCCCAGCATTTT	CASSMVPGNQPQHF	TRBV19	.	TRBJ1-5	once
TGTGCCAGCAGCCTACGGACAGGGGCGTTTGGTGGAAACACCATATATTTT	CASSLRTGAFGGNTIYF	TRBV9	TRBD1	TRBJ1-3	.
TGTGCCACCAGTGATTACGTAGTCGGCACAGATACGCAGTATTTT	CATSDYVVGTDTQYF	TRBV24-1	.	TRBJ2-3	.
TGTGCCTGGGCCCTTGTGAGTAACTATGGCTACACCTTC	CAWALVSNYGYTF	TRBV30	.	TRBJ1-2	.
TGTGCCAGTAGCCGACAGCCGGGTGAGCCCCAGCATTTT	CASSRQPGEPQHF	TRBV19	.	TRBJ1-5	.
TGTGCCAGCAGCGTTCTGACTGGTGAAGTATCCGGGGAGCTGTTTTTT	CASSVLTGEVSGELFF	TRBV9	.	TRBJ2-2	few
TGTGCCAGCAGCTTCGACAGGGGTGGCCAAGAGACCCAGTACTTC	CASSFDRGGQETQYF	TRBV6-5	TRBD1	TRBJ2-5	.
TGTGCCAGCAGCTTCGGGAGGAGCTCCTACAATGAGCAGTTCTTC	CASSFGRSSYNEQFF	TRBV7-3	TRBD2	TRBJ2-1	.
TGCGCCAGCAGTCGGACCGGGACAGCGAACACTGAAGCTTTCTTT	CASSRTGTANTEAFF	TRBV4-1	TRBD1	TRBJ1-1	.
TGTGCCAGTAGTATCGGCGGGGAGCTGTTTTTT	CASSIGGELFF	TRBV19	.	TRBJ2-2	.
TGTGCCAGCAGTCCGGTGCCGGACAGTGGGGGTTACAATGAGCAGTTCTTC	CASSPVPDSGGYNEQFF	TRBV27	.	TRBJ2-1	.
TGTGCCACCAGTGATTTCAGACTAGCGGGAGTTCGGGAGACCCAGTACTTC	CATSDFRLAGVRETQYF	TRBV24-1	TRBD2	TRBJ2-5	few
TGTGCCACCACTATCCAGGGCGGGAGCTCTGGAAACACCATATATTTT	CATTIQGGSSGNTIYF	TRBV19	.	TRBJ1-3	few
TGCGCCAGCAGTGAGGGACAGGGATTCTATGAGCAGTTCTTC	CASSEGQGFYEQFF	TRBV10-1	TRBD1	TRBJ2-1	once
TGTGCCAGTAGTATAATAGCGGGAGGGGCAGATACGCAGTATTTT	CASSIIAGGADTQYF	TRBV19	TRBD2	TRBJ2-3	.
TGTGCCAGCAGTGAGAGCATGGGAGCAAACTCACCCCTCCACTTT	CASSESMGANSPLHF	TRBV2	.	TRBJ1-6	.
TGTGCCAGCAGCCCCTATCGACTGGCGGAGGGCGACACCGGGGAGCTGTTTTTT	CASSPYRLAEGDTGELFF	TRBV4-2	.	TRBJ2-2	many
TGCGCCAGCAGCCCATTGTCCAATGAGCAGTTCTTC	CASSPLSNEQFF	TRBV4-1	.	TRBJ2-1	once
TGCAGCGTCGTTCCGGGATTACTAAACACCGGGGAGCTGTTTTTT	CSVVPGLLNTGELFF	TRBV29-1	.	TRBJ2-2	.
TGTGCCAGTACCCCGGACAGGATTGGAAACACCATATATTTT	CASTPDRIGNTIYF	TRBV19	TRBD1	TRBJ1-3	.
TGTGCCAGCAGCTCGAACGGGGGACAAGAGACCCAGTACTTC	CASSSNGGQETQYF	TRBV5-4	.	TRBJ2-5	.
TGTGCCAGCAGCTCCGGGCTAGCGGGCCATGAGACCCAGTACTTC	CASSSGLAGHETQYF	TRBV7-9	TRBD2	TRBJ2-5	.
TGCAGCGTTGCGGCCCTGGGGGGGTCGGAGCAGTTCTTC	CSVAALGGSEQFF	TRBV29-1	TRBD2	TRBJ2-1	few
TGTGCCAGCAGTGGGAGCGGGGGCTCAGAAGATACGCAGTATTTT	CASSGSGGSEDTQYF	TRBV28	TRBD2	TRBJ2-3	few
TGTGCCAGCAGCCCTCACATCGCAGGGTCCAACACTGAAGCTTTCTTT	CASSPHIAGSNTEAFF	TRBV6-2/TRBV6-3	.	TRBJ1-1	few
TGTGCCACGACAGCCCCGGGCTTCAATCAGCCCCAGCATTTT	CATTAPGFNQPQHF	TRBV24-1	.	TRBJ1-5	.
TGTGCCAGCAGTTCCTTAGCCAAAAACATTCAGTACTTC	CASSSLAKNIQYF	TRBV28	.	TRBJ2-4	.
TGCGCCAGCAGCCTACTAGCGGGAGAAACCGGGGAGCTGTTTTTT	CASSLLAGETGELFF	TRBV4-1	TRBD2	TRBJ2-2	.
TGTGCCAGCGCTCGGGGGGGTAGTTTTAGCTATGGCTACACCTTC	CASARGGSFSYGYTF	TRBV6-5	.	TRBJ1-2	.
TGTGCCAGTACCCCACAGGGGTTTCAGCCCCAGCATTTT	CASTPQGFQPQHF	TRBV19	TRBD1	TRBJ1-5	.
TGTGCCAGCAGTCCGCAACAGGAGGAAAAACTGTTTTTT	CASSPQQEEKLFF	TRBV12-3/TRBV12-4	.	TRBJ1-4	.
TGTGCCAGCAGCTTGGTAACAGATACGCAGTATTTT	CASSLVTDTQYF	TRBV5-6	.	TRBJ2-3	.
TGTGCCAGCATAGATAGGGGTCCCCCTAATGAGCAGTTCTTC	CASIDRGPPNEQFF	TRBV28	.	TRBJ2-1	.
TGTGCCAGCAGTTACCGAAAGACCGGGGAGCAAGGCTACACCTTC	CASSYRKTGEQGYTF	TRBV6-2/TRBV6-3	.	TRBJ1-2	.
TGTGCCAGCAGTTTCGACAGAAATCAGCCCCAGCATTTT	CASSFDRNQPQHF	TRBV27	.	TRBJ1-5	.